These T cell receptor beta chains were read from a single sample in a study of Ad26.COV2.S vaccination and SARS-CoV-2 variants. Repertoires were generated with immunoSEQ multiplex PCR, while TCRdb's copy carries only in-frame clones and drops some. The data hold some 520,000 clones, with approximately 90% observed a single time. The sequencing here drew on peripheral blood, taken in a trial of Ad26.COV2.S vaccine versus placebo. All receptors derive from a person aged 18-65 years who received the Ad26.COV2.S COVID-19 vaccine or a placebo. CDR3s include the opening cysteine and the closing phenylalanine or tryptophan. The order of the fields is V gene, J gene, CDR3 protein.

v_call: TRBV5-1; j_call: TRBJ2-7; cdr3_aa: CASSLERMRGEQYF
v_call: TRBV3-1/TRBV3-2; j_call: TRBJ2-4; cdr3_aa: CASSQGGASSPAKNIQYF
v_call: TRBV18; j_call: TRBJ1-4; cdr3_aa: CASSPGTRTNEKLFF
v_call: TRBV7-9; j_call: TRBJ2-5; cdr3_aa: CASSLLGSQETQYF
v_call: TRBV5-1; j_call: TRBJ2-7; cdr3_aa: CASSAGQPYEQYF
v_call: TRBV7-9; j_call: TRBJ2-7; cdr3_aa: CASSLVSAYEQYF
v_call: TRBV29-1; j_call: TRBJ2-7; cdr3_aa: CSALGGYEQYF
v_call: TRBV7-2; j_call: TRBJ1-1; cdr3_aa: CASGRGQTNTEAFF
v_call: TRBV19; j_call: TRBJ2-1; cdr3_aa: CASSIFREAYNEQFF
v_call: TRBV27; j_call: TRBJ2-7; cdr3_aa: CASSWGGGASSYEQYF
v_call: TRBV19; j_call: TRBJ2-7; cdr3_aa: CASSTTGGQYF
v_call: TRBV28; j_call: TRBJ1-5; cdr3_aa: CASSLWQGRGLGQPQHF
v_call: TRBV2; j_call: TRBJ2-7; cdr3_aa: CASTPGTTYEQYF
v_call: TRBV3-1/TRBV3-2; j_call: TRBJ2-7; cdr3_aa: CASSQVAGHEQYF
v_call: TRBV2; j_call: TRBJ2-7; cdr3_aa: CASRRHDYEQYF
v_call: TRBV5-1; j_call: TRBJ2-7; cdr3_aa: CASSLGAGSRYEQYF
v_call: TRBV28; j_call: TRBJ2-5; cdr3_aa: CASSLGRLETQYF
v_call: TRBV4-2; j_call: TRBJ2-1; cdr3_aa: CASSPGGWSSGTGVDEQFF
v_call: TRBV5-1; j_call: TRBJ2-1; cdr3_aa: CASSLTSGHYNEQFF
v_call: TRBV2; j_call: TRBJ1-2; cdr3_aa: CASITGVANYGYTF
v_call: TRBV5-5; j_call: TRBJ2-7; cdr3_aa: CASRPGQGASYEQYF
v_call: TRBV28; j_call: TRBJ2-3; cdr3_aa: CASSPVGNTDTQYF
v_call: TRBV6-2/TRBV6-3; j_call: TRBJ2-4; cdr3_aa: CASSYSILGGNIQYF
v_call: TRBV6-6; j_call: TRBJ1-1; cdr3_aa: CASSGQGALEAFF
v_call: TRBV27; j_call: TRBJ1-6; cdr3_aa: CASSLEFDSPLHF
v_call: TRBV28; j_call: TRBJ2-4; cdr3_aa: CASSLQGGIQYF
v_call: TRBV5-1; j_call: TRBJ2-1; cdr3_aa: CASSSGGTGTYNEQFF
v_call: TRBV7-9; j_call: TRBJ1-5; cdr3_aa: CASSLGVGDANQPQHF
v_call: TRBV24-1; j_call: TRBJ2-2; cdr3_aa: CATARPPTGELFF
v_call: TRBV7-9; j_call: TRBJ2-7; cdr3_aa: CASSLVGGVEQYF
v_call: TRBV29-1; j_call: TRBJ1-5; cdr3_aa: CSVEDRGQPQHF
v_call: TRBV9; j_call: TRBJ1-6; cdr3_aa: CASSPSGTGVGPLHF
v_call: TRBV15; j_call: TRBJ2-2; cdr3_aa: CATSDRATYTGELFF
v_call: TRBV9; j_call: TRBJ2-2; cdr3_aa: CASRGTGKAGELFF
v_call: TRBV6-2/TRBV6-3; j_call: TRBJ2-1; cdr3_aa: CASSPSLVNEQFF
v_call: TRBV6-2/TRBV6-3; j_call: TRBJ1-1; cdr3_aa: CASSRPRQGANTEAFF
v_call: TRBV6-2/TRBV6-3; j_call: TRBJ1-2; cdr3_aa: CASSQTATNYGYTF
v_call: TRBV6-1; j_call: TRBJ2-7; cdr3_aa: CASSEGVGGQGDYEQYF
v_call: TRBV28; j_call: TRBJ2-6; cdr3_aa: CASSFSGSGANVLTF
v_call: TRBV28; j_call: TRBJ2-1; cdr3_aa: CASVPSGSGNEQFF
v_call: TRBV19; j_call: TRBJ1-2; cdr3_aa: CASSPTDGSWGYTF
v_call: TRBV6-2/TRBV6-3; j_call: TRBJ2-1; cdr3_aa: CASSYSRGPSRYNEQFF
v_call: TRBV28; j_call: TRBJ2-7; cdr3_aa: CASSPPGETYEQYF
v_call: TRBV5-4; j_call: TRBJ1-1; cdr3_aa: CASSLGGNMNTEAFF
v_call: TRBV15; j_call: TRBJ2-3; cdr3_aa: CATSMTTGRGTQYF
v_call: TRBV7-9; j_call: TRBJ1-2; cdr3_aa: CASSLGSSNYGYTF
v_call: TRBV29-1; j_call: TRBJ2-1; cdr3_aa: CSVDTSTGSYNEQFF
v_call: TRBV19; j_call: TRBJ2-5; cdr3_aa: CASSDQGRETQYF
v_call: TRBV4-2; j_call: TRBJ1-4; cdr3_aa: CASSQETLNEKLFF
v_call: TRBV30; j_call: TRBJ1-5; cdr3_aa: CAWSARVGRNHQPQHF
v_call: TRBV28; j_call: TRBJ1-5; cdr3_aa: CASSSTGWRQPQHF
v_call: TRBV9; j_call: TRBJ2-3; cdr3_aa: CASSAQGLTDTQYF
v_call: TRBV24-1; j_call: TRBJ2-7; cdr3_aa: CATSDYSEQYF
v_call: TRBV10-3; j_call: TRBJ2-1; cdr3_aa: CAIRGTTDNEQFF
v_call: TRBV14; j_call: TRBJ2-7; cdr3_aa: CASSQVPPTEQYF